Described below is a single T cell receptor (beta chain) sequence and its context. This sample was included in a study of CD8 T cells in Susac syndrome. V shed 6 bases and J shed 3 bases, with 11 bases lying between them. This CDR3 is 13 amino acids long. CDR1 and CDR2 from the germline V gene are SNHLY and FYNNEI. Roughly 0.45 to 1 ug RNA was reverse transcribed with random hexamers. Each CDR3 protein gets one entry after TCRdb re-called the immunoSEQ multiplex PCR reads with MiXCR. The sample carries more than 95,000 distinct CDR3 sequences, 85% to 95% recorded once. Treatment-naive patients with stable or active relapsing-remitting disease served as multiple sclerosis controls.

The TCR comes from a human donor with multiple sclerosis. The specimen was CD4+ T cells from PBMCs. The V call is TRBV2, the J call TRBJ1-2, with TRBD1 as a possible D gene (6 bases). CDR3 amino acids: CASSTGTYYGYTF. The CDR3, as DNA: TGTGCCAGCAGCACAGGGACTTACTATGGCTACACCTTC.